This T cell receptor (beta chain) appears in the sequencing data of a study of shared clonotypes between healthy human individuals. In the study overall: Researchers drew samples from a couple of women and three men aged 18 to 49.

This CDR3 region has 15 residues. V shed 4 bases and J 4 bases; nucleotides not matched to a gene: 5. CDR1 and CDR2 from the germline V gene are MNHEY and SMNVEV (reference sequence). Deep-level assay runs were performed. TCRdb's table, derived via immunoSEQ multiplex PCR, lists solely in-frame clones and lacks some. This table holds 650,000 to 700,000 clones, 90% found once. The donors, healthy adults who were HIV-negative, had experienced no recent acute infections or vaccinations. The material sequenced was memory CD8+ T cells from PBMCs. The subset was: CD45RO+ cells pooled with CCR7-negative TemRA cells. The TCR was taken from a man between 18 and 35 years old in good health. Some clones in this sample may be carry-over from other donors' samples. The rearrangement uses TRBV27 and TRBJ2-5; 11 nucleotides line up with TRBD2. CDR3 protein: CASSSVLAGGETQYF. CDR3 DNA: TGTGCCAGCAGTTCTGTGCTAGCGGGAGGAGAGACCCAGTACTTC.